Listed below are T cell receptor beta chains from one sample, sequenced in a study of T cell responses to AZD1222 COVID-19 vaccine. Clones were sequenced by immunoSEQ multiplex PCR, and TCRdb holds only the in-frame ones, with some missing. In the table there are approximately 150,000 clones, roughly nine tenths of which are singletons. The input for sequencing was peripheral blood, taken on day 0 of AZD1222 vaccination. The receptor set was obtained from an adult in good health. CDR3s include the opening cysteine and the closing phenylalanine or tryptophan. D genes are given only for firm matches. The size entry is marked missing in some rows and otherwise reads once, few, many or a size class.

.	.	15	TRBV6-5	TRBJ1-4	TGTGCCAGCAGTTTTTCGGTCGAGCGGTATGAAAAACTGTTTTTT	CASSFSVERYEKLFF
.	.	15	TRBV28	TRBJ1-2	TGTGCCAGCAGTTTTGAGTCGGACTTCAACTATGGCTACACCTTC	CASSFESDFNYGYTF
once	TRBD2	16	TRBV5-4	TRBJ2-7	TGTGCCAGCAGCTTGGGGGTAGCGGGAGGGCCCAACGAGCAGTACTTC	CASSLGVAGGPNEQYF
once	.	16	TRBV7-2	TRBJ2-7	TGTGCCAGCAGCCTCGGGACGCCTTTTACGGACTACGAGCAGTACTTC	CASSLGTPFTDYEQYF
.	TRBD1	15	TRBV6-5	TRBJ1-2	TGTGCCAGCAGTTTACAGGGGGGTACGAACTATGGCTACACCTTC	CASSLQGGTNYGYTF
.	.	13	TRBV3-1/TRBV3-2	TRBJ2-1	TGTGCCAGCAGCCAAGATCCCCAGGGTGAGCAGTTCTTC	CASSQDPQGEQFF
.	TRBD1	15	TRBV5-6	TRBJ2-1	TGTGCCAGCAGCTACCGGGACAGGGTTTTCCATGAGCAGTTCTTC	CASSYRDRVFHEQFF
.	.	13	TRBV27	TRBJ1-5	TGTGCCAGCAGTTTCCAGGGTACTCAGCCCCAGCATTTT	CASSFQGTQPQHF
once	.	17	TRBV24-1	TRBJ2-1	TGTGCCACCAGTGACACCCAGGACAGAAACTCCTACAATGAGCAGTTCTTC	CATSDTQDRNSYNEQFF
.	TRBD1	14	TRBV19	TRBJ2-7	TGTGCCAGTAGTCGGGACAGGGCCTCCTACGAGCAGTACTTC	CASSRDRASYEQYF
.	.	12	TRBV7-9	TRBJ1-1	TGTGCCAGCAGCTTAGTTCCTACTGAAGCTTTCTTT	CASSLVPTEAFF
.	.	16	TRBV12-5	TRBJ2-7	TGTGCTAGTGGTTTGGTACGGGCCAACTCTTCCTACGAGCAGTACTTC	CASGLVRANSSYEQYF
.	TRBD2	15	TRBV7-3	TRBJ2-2	TGTGCCAGCAGCTTAAGCGGGAGGGCCACCGGGGAGCTGTTTTTT	CASSLSGRATGELFF
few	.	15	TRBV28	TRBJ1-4	TGTGCCAGCAGTACCACAGGGTTTACTAATGAAAAACTGTTTTTT	CASSTTGFTNEKLFF
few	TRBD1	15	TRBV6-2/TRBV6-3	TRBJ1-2	TGTGCCAGCAGTTACTCGCACGGGACAGCAGTTAGCTACACCTTC	CASSYSHGTAVSYTF
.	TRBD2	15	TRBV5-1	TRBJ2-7	TGCGCCAGCAGCTTGGAACTAGCGGGAGTGGGGGAGCAGTACTTC	CASSLELAGVGEQYF
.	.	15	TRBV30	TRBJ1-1	TGTGCCTGGAGTGTACGCTCTTTATTTGACTCTCAAGCTTTCTTT	CAWSVRSLFDSQAFF
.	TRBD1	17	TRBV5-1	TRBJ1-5	TGCGCCAGCAGCCCCGGGACAGCTCCTAGGAGCAATCAGCCCCAGCATTTT	CASSPGTAPRSNQPQHF
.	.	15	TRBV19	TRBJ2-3	TGTGCCAGTAGTATAGATTCGAGGAGAACAGATACGCAGTATTTT	CASSIDSRRTDTQYF
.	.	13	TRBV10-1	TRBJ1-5	TGCGCCAGCAGTGAGTATGTAGGGCAGCCCCAGCATTTT	CASSEYVGQPQHF
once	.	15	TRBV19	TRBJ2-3	TGTGCCAGTAGTGCCTATGGGACTCGCACAGATACGCAGTATTTT	CASSAYGTRTDTQYF
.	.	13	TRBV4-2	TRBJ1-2	TGTGCCAGCAGCCAAGACCATAACTATGGCTACACCTTC	CASSQDHNYGYTF
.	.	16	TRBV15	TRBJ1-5	TGTGCCACTTTAACAAAGGGGGACACCTTCTATCAGCCCCAGCATTTT	CATLTKGDTFYQPQHF
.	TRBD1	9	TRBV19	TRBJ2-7	TGTGCCACCTTAGGGACAGCCCACTTC	CATLGTAHF
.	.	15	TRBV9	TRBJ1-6	TGTGCCAGCACCGGAGGGGCAGGCCCTAATTCACCCCTCCACTTT	CASTGGAGPNSPLHF
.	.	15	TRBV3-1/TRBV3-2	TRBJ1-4	TGTGCCAGCAGCCAAGTAGACGGGTGGGATGGAAAACTGTTTTTT	CASSQVDGWDGKLFF
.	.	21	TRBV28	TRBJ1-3	TGTGCCAGCAGTTCCGCCGGCCGCCCCAGGGGATGGCGAGTATCTGGAAACACCATATATTTT	CASSSAGRPRGWRVSGNTIYF